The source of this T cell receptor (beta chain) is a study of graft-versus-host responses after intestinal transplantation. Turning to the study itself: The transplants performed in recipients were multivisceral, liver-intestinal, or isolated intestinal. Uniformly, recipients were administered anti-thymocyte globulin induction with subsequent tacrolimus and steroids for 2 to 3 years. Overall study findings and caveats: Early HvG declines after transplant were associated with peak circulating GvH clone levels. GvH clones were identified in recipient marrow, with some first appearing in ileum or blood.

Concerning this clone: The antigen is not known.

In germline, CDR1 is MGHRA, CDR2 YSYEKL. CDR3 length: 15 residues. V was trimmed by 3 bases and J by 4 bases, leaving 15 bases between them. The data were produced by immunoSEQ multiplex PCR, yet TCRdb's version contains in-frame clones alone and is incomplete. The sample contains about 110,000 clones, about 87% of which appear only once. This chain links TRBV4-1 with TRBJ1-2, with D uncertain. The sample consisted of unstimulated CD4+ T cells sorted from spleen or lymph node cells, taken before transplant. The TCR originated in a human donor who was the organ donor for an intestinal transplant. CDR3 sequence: CASSQADSLIYGYTF. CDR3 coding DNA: TGCGCCAGCAGCCAGGCGGATAGTTTGATCTATGGCTACACCTTC.